This T cell receptor beta chain was sequenced during a study of shared clonotypes between healthy human individuals. Study observations and caveats: Sampling covered blood only; tissue repertoires likely differ.

Germline V gene sequence: CDR1 MNHEY, CDR2 SVGAGI. CDR3 length: 14 residues. The ends were cut back, 1 base at V and 10 bases at J, with 11 bases in the middle. This clone turned up a few times. Its antigen is currently unknown. An assay was performed, and its level was deep. Sorted-subset replicate PCRs used about 190 ng of genomic DNA. This amount corresponded to tens of thousands of T cell genomes. Clones were sequenced by immunoSEQ multiplex PCR, and TCRdb holds only the in-frame ones, with some missing. This sample has 2,500,000 or so clones; 85% to 95% occur once, and the top ten carry around 0.15%.

The sample taken for sequencing was naive CD4+ T cells sorted from blood. Subset denoted: CD45RA+ positively selected. The chain carries TRBV6-5 and TRBJ1-6; D may be TRBD1 (6 bases). The sequence derives from a man aged 18-30 years in good health. The CDR3 region has the DNA TGTGCCAGCAGTTACTGGGGGCAGGGGTCACCCCTCCACTTT. This codes for CASSYWGQGSPLHF.